The 9 T cell receptor beta chains below all came from one sample that was sequenced in a study of T cell repertoires in cytomegalovirus infection. TCRdb independently ran MiXCR on the reads; one entry per CDR3 protein. This table holds some 600,000 distinct CDR3 sequences, 24% found once. Source material: CD8+ T cells from PBMCs. Receptors originate from a human donor in good health (CMV status not recorded). Some clones in this sample may be carry-over from other donors' samples.

The chain uses TRBV18 and TRBJ2-1; 8 bases align to TRBD1. CDR1 is KGHSH and CDR2 is LQKENI in the germline V gene. This CDR3 comprises 15 residues. Trimming at V came to 0 bases and at J to 6 bases, leaving 4 bases not matched to a gene. Here the CDR3 DNA reads TGTGCCAGCTCACCACCGACAGGGGACCGCAATGAGCAGTTCTTC. The encoded protein is CASSPPTGDRNEQFF.

V is TRBV6-2 or TRBV6-3 and J is TRBJ2-6; D is uncertain. The length of the CDR3 is 13 residues. Germline CDR1 and CDR2: MNHEY and SVGEGT. V lost 3 bases to trimming and J lost 5 bases, with 5 bases between them. The CDR3 sequence: CASSYKRANVLTF. Written as DNA, the CDR3 is TGTGCCAGCAGTTATAAGAGGGCCAACGTCCTGACTTTC.

The J gene is TRBJ2-2, the V gene TRBV23-1; 7 nucleotides match TRBD1. TRBV23-1 qualifies as an ORF whose function is uncertain. The trim removed 2 bases at V and 0 bases at J, leaving 21 bases unmatched. This CDR3 contains 22 residues. The CDR3: CASSQEPLGTALTPANTGELFF. The CDR3 region has the DNA TGCGCCAGCAGTCAAGAACCCCTCGGGACAGCCCTTACCCCCGCGAACACCGGGGAGCTGTTTTTT.

Ten or more counts support this clonotype. The chain links TRBV7-8 to TRBJ2-1, with a possible D match to TRBD2 (7 bases). CDR1 and CDR2 (germline): SGHVS, FQNEAQ. The V and J ends lost 7 bases and 10 bases respectively, with 26 bases between them. This CDR3 spans 16 amino acids. The CDR3 DNA is TGTGCCAGCAAGATGACGGGGGGCGAGGTACCGGGAGAGCAGTTCTTC. It specifies CASKMTGGEVPGEQFF.

This clonotype was detected many times. Mismatch with germline at one junction end may stem from a read error. This rearrangement joins TRBV4-1 to TRBJ1-4; TRBD1 aligns across 10 bases. Per germline, CDR1 MGHRA and CDR2 YSYEKL. The CDR3 is 16 residues long. This chain's CDR3 is CASSQEMGQGSASLSF. In nucleotides, the CDR3 is TGCGCCAGCAGCCAAGAGATGGGACAGGGGTCGGCCAGTTTATCTTTT.

This clonotype was seen many times. This chain connects TRBV7-2 to TRBJ2-5; a possible D gene is TRBD2 (5 bases). The CDR3 length is 15 residues. V gave up 5 bases and J gave up 3 bases, with 16 bases separating them. Germline loops: CDR1 SGHTA, CDR2 FQGNSA. CDR3 DNA sequence: TGTGCCAGCAGCCCTCTCGGACGGGATAAAGAGACCCAGTACTTC. Amino acids: CASSPLGRDKETQYF.

J is TRBJ1-5 and V is TRBV6-2 or TRBV6-3, with D possibly matching TRBD1 (5 bases). Trimming stripped 6 bases from V and 4 bases from J, with 13 bases between. The CDR3 runs 14 residues. Germline V CDR1 and CDR2: MNHEY, SVGEGT. For the CDR3, the DNA is TGTGCCAGCAGCGGGACCGCGTGGAATCAGCCCCAGCATTTT. Encoded protein: CASSGTAWNQPQHF.

This clonotype was seen ten or more times. Relative to the germline gene, one junction end is altered; a read error may explain this. This chain joins TRBV7-2 and TRBJ2-1, with D possibly matching TRBD2 (5 bases). This CDR3 has 16 residues. CDR1 SGHTA and CDR2 FQGNSA come from the germline V gene. CDR3 amino acids: CASSLAEAPSYNEQFF. CDR3 DNA: TGTGCCAGCAGCCTAGCAGAGGCTCCCTCCTACAATGAGCAGTTCTTC. The full variable domain, in which reference TRBV7-2 and TRBJ2-1 provide the parts outside the CDR3, is GAGVSQSPSNKVTEKGKDVELRCDPISGHTALYWYRQSLGQGLEFLIYFQGNSAPDKSGLPSDRFSAERTGGSVSTLTIQRTQQEDSAVYLCASSLAEAPSYNEQFFGPGTRLTVL.

The chain uses TRBV20-1 and TRBJ2-2; 8 nucleotides match TRBD1. The germline gives CDR1 DFQATT, CDR2 SNEGSKA (reference sequence). J gave up 2 bases and V 0 bases, and 11 bases lay outside the gene matches. This CDR3 is built from 18 residues. DNA for the CDR3: TGCAGTGCTAGAGATGAGGCTGGGACAGGCCTAAACACCGGGGAGCTGTTTTTT. The encoded protein is CSARDEAGTGLNTGELFF.